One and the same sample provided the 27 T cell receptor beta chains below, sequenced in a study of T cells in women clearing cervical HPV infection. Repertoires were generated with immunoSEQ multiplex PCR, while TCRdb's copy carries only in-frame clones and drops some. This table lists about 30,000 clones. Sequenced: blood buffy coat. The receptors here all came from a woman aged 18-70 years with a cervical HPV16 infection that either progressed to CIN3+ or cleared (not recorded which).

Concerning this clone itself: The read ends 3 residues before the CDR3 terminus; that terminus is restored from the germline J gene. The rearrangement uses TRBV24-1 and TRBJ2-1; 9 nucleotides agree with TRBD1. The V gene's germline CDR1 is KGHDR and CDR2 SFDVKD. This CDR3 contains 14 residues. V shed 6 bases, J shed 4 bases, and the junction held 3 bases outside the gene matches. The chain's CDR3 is CATSLGQGYNEQFF. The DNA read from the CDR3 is TGTGCCACCAGTTTGGGACAGGGTTACAATGAG.

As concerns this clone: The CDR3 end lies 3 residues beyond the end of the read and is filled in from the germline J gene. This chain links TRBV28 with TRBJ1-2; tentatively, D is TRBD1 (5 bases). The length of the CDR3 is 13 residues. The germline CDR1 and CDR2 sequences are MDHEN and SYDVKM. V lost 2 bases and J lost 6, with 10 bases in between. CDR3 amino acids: CASSLGGVDGYTF. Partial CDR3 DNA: TGTGCCAGCAGTTTAGGAGGGGTTGATGGC.

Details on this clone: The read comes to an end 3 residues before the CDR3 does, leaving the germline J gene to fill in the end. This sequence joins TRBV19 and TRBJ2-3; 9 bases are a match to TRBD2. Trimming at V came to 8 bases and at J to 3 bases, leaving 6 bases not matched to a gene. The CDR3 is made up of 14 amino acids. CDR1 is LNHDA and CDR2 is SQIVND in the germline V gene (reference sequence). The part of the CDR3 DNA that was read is TGTGCCAGTCGAATAGCGGGGGTGACAGATACG. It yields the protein CASRIAGVTDT. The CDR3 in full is CASRIAGVTDTQYF.

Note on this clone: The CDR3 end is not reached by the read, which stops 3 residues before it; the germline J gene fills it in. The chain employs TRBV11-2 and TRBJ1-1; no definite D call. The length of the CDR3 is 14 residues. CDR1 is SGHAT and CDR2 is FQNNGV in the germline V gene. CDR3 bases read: TGTGCCAGCAGCTTAGATCCGGGGAGAGGGGAA. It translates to CASSLDPGRGE. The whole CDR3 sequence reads CASSLDPGRGEAFF.

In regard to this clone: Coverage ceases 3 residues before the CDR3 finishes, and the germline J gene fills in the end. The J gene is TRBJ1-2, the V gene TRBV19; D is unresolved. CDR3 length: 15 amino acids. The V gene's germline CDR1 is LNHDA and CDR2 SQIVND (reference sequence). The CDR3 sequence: CASSALAGVGNDYTF. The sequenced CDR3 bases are TGTGCCAGTAGTGCACTAGCGGGAGTCGGGAATGAC.

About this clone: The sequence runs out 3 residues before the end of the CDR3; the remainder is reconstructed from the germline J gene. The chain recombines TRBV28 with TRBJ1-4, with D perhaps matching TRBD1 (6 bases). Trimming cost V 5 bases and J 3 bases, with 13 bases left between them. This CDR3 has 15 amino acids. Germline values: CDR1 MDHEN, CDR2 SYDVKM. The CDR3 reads CASSLPRGANEKLFF. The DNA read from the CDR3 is TGTGCCAGCAGTCTCCCCAGGGGTGCTAATGAAAAA.

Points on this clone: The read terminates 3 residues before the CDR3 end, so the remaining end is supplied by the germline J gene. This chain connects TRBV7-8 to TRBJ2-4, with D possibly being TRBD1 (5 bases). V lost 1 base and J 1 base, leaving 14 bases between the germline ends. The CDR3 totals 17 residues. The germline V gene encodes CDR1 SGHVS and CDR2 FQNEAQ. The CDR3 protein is CASSLEGRATAKNIQYF. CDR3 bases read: TGTGCCAGCAGCTTAGAGGGCAGGGCTACGGCCAAAAACATT.

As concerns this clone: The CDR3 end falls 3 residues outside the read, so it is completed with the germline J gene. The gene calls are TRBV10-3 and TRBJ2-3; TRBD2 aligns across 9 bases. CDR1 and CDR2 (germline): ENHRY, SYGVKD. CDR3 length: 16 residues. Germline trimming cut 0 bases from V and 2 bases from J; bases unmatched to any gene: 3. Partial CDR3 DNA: TGTGCCATCAGTGAGTCGGCTAGCGGGGACACAGATACG. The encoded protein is CAISESASGDTDT. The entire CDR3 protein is CAISESASGDTDTQYF.

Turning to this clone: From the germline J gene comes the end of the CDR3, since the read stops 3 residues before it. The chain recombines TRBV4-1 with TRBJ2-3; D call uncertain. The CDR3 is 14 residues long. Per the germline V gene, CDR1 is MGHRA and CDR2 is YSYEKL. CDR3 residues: CASSQAIAGETQYF. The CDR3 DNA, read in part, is TGCGCCAGCAGCCAGGCTATAGCCGGAGAGACG.

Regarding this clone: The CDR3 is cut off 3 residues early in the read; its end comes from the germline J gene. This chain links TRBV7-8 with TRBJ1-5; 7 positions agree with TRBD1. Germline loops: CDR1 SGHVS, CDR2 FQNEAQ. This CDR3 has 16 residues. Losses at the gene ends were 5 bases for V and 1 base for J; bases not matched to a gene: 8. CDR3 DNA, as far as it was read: TGTGCCAGCAGCGGAAGGACAGGATCGAGCAATCAGCCC. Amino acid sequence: CASSGRTGSSNQP. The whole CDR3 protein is CASSGRTGSSNQPQHF.

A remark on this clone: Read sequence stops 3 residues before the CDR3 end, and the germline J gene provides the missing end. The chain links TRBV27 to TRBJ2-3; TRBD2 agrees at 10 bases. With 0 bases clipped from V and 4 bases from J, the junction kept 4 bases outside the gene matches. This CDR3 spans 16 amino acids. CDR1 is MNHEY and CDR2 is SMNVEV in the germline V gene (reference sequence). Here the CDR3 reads CASSLSLAGLADTQYF. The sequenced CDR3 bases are TGTGCCAGCAGTTTATCACTAGCGGGGTTAGCAGATACG.

The part of the CDR3 DNA that was read is TGCGCCAGCACCAGGACAGGGCTCTCCCAAGAGACC. This codes for CASTRTGLSQET. The entire CDR3 protein reads CASTRTGLSQETQYF. V and J are TRBV10-1 and TRBJ2-5, with 8 nucleotides matching TRBD1. The read ends 3 residues shy of where the CDR3 ends; the end is completed using the germline J gene. V dropped 7 bases and J dropped 1; count of bases not matched to a gene: 8. The length of the CDR3 is 15 residues. In germline, CDR1 is WNHNN, CDR2 SYGVQD (reference sequence).

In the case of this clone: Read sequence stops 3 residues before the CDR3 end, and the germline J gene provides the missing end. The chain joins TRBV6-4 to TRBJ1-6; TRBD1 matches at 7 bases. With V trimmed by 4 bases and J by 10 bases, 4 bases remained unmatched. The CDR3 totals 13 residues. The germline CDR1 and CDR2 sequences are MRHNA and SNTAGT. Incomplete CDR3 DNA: TGTGCCAGCAGTGTAGACAGGGCGTCACCC. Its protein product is CASSVDRASP. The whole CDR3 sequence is CASSVDRASPLHF.

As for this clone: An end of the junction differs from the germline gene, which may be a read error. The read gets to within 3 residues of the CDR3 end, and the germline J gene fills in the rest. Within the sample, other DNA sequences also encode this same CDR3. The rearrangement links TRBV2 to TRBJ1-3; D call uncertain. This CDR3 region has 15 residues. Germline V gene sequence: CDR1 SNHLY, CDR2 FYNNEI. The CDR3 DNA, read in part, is TGTGCCAGCAGTGAGAACCTTAGCTCTGGAAACACT. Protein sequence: CASSENLSSGNT. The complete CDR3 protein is CASSENLSSGNTIYF.

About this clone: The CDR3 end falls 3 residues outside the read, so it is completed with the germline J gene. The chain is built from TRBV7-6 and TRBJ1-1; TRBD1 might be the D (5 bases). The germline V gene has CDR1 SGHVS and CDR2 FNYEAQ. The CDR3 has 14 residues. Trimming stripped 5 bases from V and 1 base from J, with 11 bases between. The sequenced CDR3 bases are TGTGCCAGCAGCCCCCTTGGGGCGAACACTGAA. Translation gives CASSPLGANTE. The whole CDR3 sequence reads CASSPLGANTEAFF.

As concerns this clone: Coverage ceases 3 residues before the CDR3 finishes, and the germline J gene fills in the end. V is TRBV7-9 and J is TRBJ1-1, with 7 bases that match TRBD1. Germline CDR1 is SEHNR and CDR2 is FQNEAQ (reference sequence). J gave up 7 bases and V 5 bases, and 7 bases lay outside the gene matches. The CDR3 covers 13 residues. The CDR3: CASSAQDRLEAFF. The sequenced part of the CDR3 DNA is TGTGCCAGCAGCGCCCAGGACAGGCTTGAA. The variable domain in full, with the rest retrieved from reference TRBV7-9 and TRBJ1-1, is DTGVSQNPRHKITKRGQNVTFRCDPISEHNRLYWYRQTLGQGPEFLTYFQNEAQLEKSRLLSDRFSAERPKGSFSTLEIQRTEQGDSAMYLCASSAQDRLEAFFGQGTRLTVV.

Incomplete CDR3 DNA: TGTGCCTGGAGTGCGGACCTGGGAAGGGGTGAG. Its protein product is CAWSADLGRGE. The full-length CDR3 reads as CAWSADLGRGEQFF. The chain joins TRBV30 to TRBJ2-1, with D possibly TRBD1 on 5 matching bases. With the read ending 3 residues before the CDR3 end, the germline J gene is used to fill in that end. Germline lookup yields CDR1 GTSNPN and CDR2 SVGIG (reference sequence). V was shortened by 1 base and J by 9 bases, with 16 bases between the two germline ends. This CDR3 is built from 14 residues.

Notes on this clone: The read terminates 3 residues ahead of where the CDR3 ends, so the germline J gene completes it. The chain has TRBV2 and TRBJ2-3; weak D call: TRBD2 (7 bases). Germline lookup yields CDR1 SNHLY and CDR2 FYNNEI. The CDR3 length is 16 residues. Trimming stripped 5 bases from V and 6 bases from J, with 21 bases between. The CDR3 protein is CASSPLGGGPGDTQYF. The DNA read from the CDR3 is TGTGCCAGCAGTCCCCTAGGGGGAGGGCCCGGGGATACG. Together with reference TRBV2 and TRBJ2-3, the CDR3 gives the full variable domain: EPEVTQTPSHQVTQMGQEVILRCVPISNHLYFYWYRQILGQKVEFLVSFYNNEISEKSEIFDDQFSVERPDGSNFTLKIRSTKLEDSAMYFCASSPLGGGPGDTQYFGPGTRLTVL.

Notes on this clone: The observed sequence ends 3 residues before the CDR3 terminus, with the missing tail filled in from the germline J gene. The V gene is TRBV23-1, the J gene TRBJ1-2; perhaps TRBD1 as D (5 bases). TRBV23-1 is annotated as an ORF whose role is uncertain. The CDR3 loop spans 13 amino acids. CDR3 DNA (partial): TGCGCCAGCAGTCTTGGGACTGACAATGAC. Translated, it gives CASSLGTDND. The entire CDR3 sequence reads CASSLGTDNDYTF.

The sequenced part of the CDR3 DNA is TGTGCCAGCAGCTTCTCCGGGTTAGCTAACTATGGC. Its translation is CASSFSGLANYG. From start to end, the CDR3 is CASSFSGLANYGYTF. This rearrangement joins TRBV7-9 to TRBJ1-2, with D unresolved. The read halts 3 residues ahead of the CDR3 end, with the missing end drawn from the germline J gene. In germline, CDR1 is SEHNR, CDR2 FQNEAQ (reference sequence). With 3 bases removed from V and 0 bases from J, the gap between germline ends came to 11 bases. The CDR3 is made up of 15 amino acids.

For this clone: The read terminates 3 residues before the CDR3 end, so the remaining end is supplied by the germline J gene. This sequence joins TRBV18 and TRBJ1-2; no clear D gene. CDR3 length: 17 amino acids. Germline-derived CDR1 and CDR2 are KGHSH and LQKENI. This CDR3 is CASSPPVAGGLNYDYTF. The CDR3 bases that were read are TGTGCCAGCTCACCACCGGTAGCGGGAGGGCTCAACTACGAC.

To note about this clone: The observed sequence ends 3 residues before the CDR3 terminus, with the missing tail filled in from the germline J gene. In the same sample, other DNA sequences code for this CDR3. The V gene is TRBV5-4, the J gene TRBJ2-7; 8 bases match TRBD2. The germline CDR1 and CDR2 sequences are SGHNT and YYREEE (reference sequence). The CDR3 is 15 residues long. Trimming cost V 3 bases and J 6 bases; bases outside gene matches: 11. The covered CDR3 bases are TGTGCCAGCAGCTATGGACTAGCAGGATCTAGCGAG. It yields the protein CASSYGLAGSSE. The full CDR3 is CASSYGLAGSSEQYF. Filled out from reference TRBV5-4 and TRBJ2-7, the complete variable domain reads ETGVTQSPTHLIKTRGQQVTLRCSSQSGHNTVSWYQQALGQGPQFIFQYYREEENGRGNFPPRFSGLQFPNYSSELNVNALELDDSALYLCASSYGLAGSSEQYFGPGTRLTVT.

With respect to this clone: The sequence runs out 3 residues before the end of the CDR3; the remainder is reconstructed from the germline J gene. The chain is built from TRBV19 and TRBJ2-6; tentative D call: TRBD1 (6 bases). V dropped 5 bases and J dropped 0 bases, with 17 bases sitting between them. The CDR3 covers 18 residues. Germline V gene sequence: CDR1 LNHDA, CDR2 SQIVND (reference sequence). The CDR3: CASSGIWGRPSGANVLTF. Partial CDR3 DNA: TGTGCCAGTAGTGGCATATGGGGGCGTCCCTCTGGGGCCAACGTC.

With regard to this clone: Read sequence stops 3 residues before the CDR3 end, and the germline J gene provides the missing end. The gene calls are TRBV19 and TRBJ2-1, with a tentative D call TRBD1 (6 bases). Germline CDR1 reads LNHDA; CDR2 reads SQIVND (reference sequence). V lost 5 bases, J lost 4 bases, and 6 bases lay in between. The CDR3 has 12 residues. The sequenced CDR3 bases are TGTGCCAGTAGTCAGGGGTACAATGAG. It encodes CASSQGYNE. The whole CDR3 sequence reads CASSQGYNEQFF.

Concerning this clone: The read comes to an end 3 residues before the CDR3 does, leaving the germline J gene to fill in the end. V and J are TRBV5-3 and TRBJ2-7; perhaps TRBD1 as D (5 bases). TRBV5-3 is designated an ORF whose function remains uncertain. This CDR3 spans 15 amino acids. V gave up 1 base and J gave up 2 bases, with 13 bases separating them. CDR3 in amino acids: CARSLIQELTYEQYF. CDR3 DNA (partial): TGTGCCAGAAGCTTGATACAGGAACTTACCTACGAG.

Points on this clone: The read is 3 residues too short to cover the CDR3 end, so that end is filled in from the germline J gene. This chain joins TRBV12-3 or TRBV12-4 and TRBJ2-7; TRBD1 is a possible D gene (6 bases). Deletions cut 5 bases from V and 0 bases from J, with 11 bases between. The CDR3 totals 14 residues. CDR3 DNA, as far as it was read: TGTGCCAGCAGTCGGACAGAGGTCTCCTACGAG. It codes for CASSRTEVSYE. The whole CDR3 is CASSRTEVSYEQYF.

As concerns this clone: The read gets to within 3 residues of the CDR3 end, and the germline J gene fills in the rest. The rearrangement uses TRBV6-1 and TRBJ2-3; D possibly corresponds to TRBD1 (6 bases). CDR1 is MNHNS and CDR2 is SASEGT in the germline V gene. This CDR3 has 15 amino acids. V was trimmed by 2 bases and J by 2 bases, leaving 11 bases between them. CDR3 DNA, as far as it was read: TGTGCCAGCAGTGAACGGGACACGCACACAGATACG. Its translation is CASSERDTHTDT. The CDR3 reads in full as CASSERDTHTDTQYF.